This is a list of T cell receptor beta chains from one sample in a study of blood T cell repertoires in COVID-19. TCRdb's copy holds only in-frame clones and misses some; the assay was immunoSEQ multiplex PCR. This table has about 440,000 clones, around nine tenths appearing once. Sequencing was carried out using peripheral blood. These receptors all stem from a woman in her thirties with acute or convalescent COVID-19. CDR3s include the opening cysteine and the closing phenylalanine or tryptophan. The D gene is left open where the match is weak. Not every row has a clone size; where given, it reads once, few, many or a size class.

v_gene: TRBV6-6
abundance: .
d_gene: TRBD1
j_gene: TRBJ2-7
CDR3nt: TGTGCCAGCAGTTACGGGACAGACCCTTACGAGCAGTACTTC
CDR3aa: CASSYGTDPYEQYF

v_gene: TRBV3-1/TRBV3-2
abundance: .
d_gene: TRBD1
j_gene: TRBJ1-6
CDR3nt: TGTGCCAGCAGCCAAGGTTTGACAGGGGTGAGGTCACCCCTCCACTTT
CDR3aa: CASSQGLTGVRSPLHF

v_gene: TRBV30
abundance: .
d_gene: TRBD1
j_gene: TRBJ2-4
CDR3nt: TGTGCCTGGGCAGGGGGCGAGGCCAAAAACATTCAGTACTTC
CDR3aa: CAWAGGEAKNIQYF

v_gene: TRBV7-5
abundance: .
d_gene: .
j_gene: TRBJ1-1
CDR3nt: TGTGTCAGAAGCTTATTCATCAACCCGGGGACAGGGATCTGGAACACTGAAGCTTTCTTT
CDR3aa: CVRSLFINPGTGIWNTEAFF

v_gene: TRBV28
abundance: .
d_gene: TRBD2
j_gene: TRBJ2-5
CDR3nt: TGTGCCAGCAGACGGGGGGGGACGGAGACCCAGTACTTC
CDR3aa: CASRRGGTETQYF

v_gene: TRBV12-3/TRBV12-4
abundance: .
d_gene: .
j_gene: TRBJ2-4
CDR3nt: TGTGCCAGCAGCTCACTGGACATTCAGTACTTC
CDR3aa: CASSSLDIQYF

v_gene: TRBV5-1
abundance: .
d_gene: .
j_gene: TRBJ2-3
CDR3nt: TGCGCCAGCAGCGTAGCTAGCACAGATACGCAGTATTTT
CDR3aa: CASSVASTDTQYF

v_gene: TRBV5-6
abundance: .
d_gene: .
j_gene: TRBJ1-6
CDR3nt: TGTGCCAGCAGCGAGGCTGCTTTGGGTTCCTATAATTCACCCCTCCACTTT
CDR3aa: CASSEAALGSYNSPLHF

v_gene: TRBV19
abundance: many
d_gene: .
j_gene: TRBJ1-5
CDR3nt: TGTGCCAGTAGTGAACTCAAACCTACAGGGATCAATCAGCCCCAGCATTTT
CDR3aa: CASSELKPTGINQPQHF

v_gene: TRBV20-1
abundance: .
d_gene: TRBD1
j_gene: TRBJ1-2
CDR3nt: TGCAGTGCTAGTGCCGGACAGGGGGCAAATGGCTACACCTTC
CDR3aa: CSASAGQGANGYTF

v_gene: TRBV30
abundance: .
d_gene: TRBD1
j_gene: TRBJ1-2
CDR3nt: TGTGCCTGGAGCGAGACAGGGGGCAGGTATGGCTACACCTTC
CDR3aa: CAWSETGGRYGYTF

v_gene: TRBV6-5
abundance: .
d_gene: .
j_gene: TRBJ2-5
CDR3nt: TGTGCCAGACCTGGGGCTCAAGAGACCCAGTACTTC
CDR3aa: CARPGAQETQYF

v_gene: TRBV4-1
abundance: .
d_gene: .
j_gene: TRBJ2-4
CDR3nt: TGCGCCAGCAGCCAAGAGCGGAGTTACCCTCCCAACATTCAGTACTTC
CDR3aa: CASSQERSYPPNIQYF

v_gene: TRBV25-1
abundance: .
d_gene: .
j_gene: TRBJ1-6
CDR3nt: TGTGCCAGCAGTAAAAAGGGGGTGAATAATTCACCCCTCCACTTT
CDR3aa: CASSKKGVNNSPLHF

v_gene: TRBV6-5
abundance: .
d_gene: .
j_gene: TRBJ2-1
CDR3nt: TGTGCCAGCAGCAGGGACAACTACAATGAGCAGTTCTTC
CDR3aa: CASSRDNYNEQFF

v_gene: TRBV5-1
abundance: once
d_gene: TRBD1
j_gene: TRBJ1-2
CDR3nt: TGCGCCAGCAGCCCCGTAAACAGGGGCTCTAACTATGGCTACACCTTC
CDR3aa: CASSPVNRGSNYGYTF

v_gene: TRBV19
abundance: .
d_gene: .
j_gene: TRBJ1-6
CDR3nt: TGTGCCAGTAGTATAGAACAGGTCGGATCACCCCTCCACTTT
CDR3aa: CASSIEQVGSPLHF

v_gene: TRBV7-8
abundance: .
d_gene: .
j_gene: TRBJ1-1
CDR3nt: TGTGCCAGCAGCTCCAGGATTAACACTGAAGCTTTCTTT
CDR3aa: CASSSRINTEAFF

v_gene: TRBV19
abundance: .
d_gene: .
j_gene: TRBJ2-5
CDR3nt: TGTGCCAGTAGTATAACCTTATGGGGGCAGACCCAGTACTTC
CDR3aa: CASSITLWGQTQYF

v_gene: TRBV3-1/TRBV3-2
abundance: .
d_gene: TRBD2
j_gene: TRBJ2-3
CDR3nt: TGTGCCAGCAGCCAAGGTAGTGTTATTTGGGGACTAGTCACAGATACGCAGTATTTT
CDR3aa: CASSQGSVIWGLVTDTQYF

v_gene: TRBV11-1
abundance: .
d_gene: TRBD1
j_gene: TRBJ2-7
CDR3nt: TGTGCCAGCAGCAATCGGAGGACAGGGCGGGAGCAGTACTTC
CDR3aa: CASSNRRTGREQYF

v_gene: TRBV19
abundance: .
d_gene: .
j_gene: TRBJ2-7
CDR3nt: TGTGCCAGTAGTATAGATGTCCGGGACAACTCCTACGAGCAGTACTTC
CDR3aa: CASSIDVRDNSYEQYF

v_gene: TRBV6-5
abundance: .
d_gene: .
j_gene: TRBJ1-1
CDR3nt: TGTGCCAGCAGTTACTCCGGCACAGACACTGAAGCTTTCTTT
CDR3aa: CASSYSGTDTEAFF

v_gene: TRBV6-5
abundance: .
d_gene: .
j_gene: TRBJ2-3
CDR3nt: TGTGCCGGGGGACTCACAGATACGCAGTATTTT
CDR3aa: CAGGLTDTQYF

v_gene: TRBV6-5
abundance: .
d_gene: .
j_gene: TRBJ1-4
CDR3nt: TGTGCGACCCAGGGATCAACTAATGAAAAACTGTTTTTT
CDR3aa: CATQGSTNEKLFF

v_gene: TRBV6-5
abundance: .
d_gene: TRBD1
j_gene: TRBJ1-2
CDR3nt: TGTGCCAGCAGAGAGGACAGGGTCGTCGGCTACACCTTC
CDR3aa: CASREDRVVGYTF

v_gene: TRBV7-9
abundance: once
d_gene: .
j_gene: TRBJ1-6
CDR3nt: TGTGCCAGCAGACTTATGGATAATTCACCCCTCCACTTT
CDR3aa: CASRLMDNSPLHF

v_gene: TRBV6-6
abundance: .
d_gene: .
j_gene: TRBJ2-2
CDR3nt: TGTGCGACACAGGGTAACACCGGGGAGCTGTTTTTT
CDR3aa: CATQGNTGELFF

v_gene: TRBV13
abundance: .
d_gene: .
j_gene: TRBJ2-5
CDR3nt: TGTGCCAGCACAATATCATCCCAGACAGGTCTTGAGACCCAGTACTTC
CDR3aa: CASTISSQTGLETQYF

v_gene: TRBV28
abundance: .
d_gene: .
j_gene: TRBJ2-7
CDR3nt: TGTGCCAGCAGGCGGGCGCCGACCTACGAGCAGTACTTC
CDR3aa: CASRRAPTYEQYF

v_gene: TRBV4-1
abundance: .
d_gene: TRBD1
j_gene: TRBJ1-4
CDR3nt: TGCGCCAGCAGCCAACTCTTAGGGGGCTTAAATAATGAAAAACTGTTTTTT
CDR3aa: CASSQLLGGLNNEKLFF

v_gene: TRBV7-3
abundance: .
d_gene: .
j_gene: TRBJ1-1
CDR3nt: TGTGCCAGCAGCTTAAGGACTAACACTGAAGCTTTCTTT
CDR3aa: CASSLRTNTEAFF

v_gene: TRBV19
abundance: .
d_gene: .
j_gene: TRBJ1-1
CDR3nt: TGTGCCAGTAGTATACAGGAGGGATTCACTGAAGCTTTCTTT
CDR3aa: CASSIQEGFTEAFF

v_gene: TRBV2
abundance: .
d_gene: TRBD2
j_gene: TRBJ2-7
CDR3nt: TGTGCCAGCAGTGACGGGGGGTTTCAGCAGTACTTC
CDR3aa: CASSDGGFQQYF

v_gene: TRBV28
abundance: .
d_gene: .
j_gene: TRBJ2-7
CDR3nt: TGTGCCAGCAGTTTATCCCCCTGGCGGGAAGAGCAAACGGGGCACGAGCAGTACTTC
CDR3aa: CASSLSPWREEQTGHEQYF

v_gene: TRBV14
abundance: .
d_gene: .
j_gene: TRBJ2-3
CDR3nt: TGTGCCAGCAGCTACTCATCCAACACAGATACGCAGTATTTT
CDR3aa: CASSYSSNTDTQYF

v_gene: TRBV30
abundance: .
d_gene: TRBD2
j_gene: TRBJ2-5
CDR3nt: TGTGCCTGGAGCCCACATATTCTAGCGGGATGGAAAGAGACCCAGTACTTC
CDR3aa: CAWSPHILAGWKETQYF

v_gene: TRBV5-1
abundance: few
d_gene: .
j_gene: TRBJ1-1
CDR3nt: TGCGCCAGCAGCCCCCAGGGGTTTGGCGCTGAAGCTTTCTTT
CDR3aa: CASSPQGFGAEAFF

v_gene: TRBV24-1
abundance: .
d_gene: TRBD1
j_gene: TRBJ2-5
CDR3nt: TGTGCCACCAGTCTGACAGGGGCGGGGGAGACCCAGTACTTC
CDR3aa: CATSLTGAGETQYF

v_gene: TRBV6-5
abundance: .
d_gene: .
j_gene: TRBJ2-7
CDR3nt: TGTGCCAGCTCCCAGGCTGGCCCTCTCGAGCAGTACTTC
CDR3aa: CASSQAGPLEQYF

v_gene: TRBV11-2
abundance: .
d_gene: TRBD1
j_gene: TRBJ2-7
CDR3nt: TGTGCCAGCACTGTTACCTCGGGACAGGCCTACGAGCAGTACTTC
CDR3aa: CASTVTSGQAYEQYF

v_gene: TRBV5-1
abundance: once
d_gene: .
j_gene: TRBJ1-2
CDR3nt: TGCGCCAGCAGCTTGTCTACAGCCGGAGGCTACACCTTC
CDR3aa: CASSLSTAGGYTF

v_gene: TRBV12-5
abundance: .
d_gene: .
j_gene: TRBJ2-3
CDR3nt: TGTGCTAGTGTCGCAGGATTCACAGATACGCAGTATTTT
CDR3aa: CASVAGFTDTQYF